This entry concerns a single T cell receptor (beta chain). This specimen comes from a study of blood T cell repertoires in COVID-19. On the study more broadly: Specimens from acute and convalescent COVID-19 originated in the United States, Italy and Spain.

The data were produced by immunoSEQ multiplex PCR, yet TCRdb's version contains in-frame clones alone and is incomplete. This sample yields over 200,000 clones, of which over 75% are seen a single time; under 2.5% belongs to the top ten. The sequenced sample consisted of peripheral blood. The clonotype originates from a man aged 35-49 years with active or convalescent COVID-19.

The CDR3 nucleotides are TGTGCCAGCGGCAATCAGTACGGCTACACCTTC. Protein: CASGNQYGYTF. V gene TRBV28 combines with J gene TRBJ1-2, with D unresolved. Germline values: CDR1 MDHEN, CDR2 SYDVKM. The V gene lost 8 bases and the J gene lost 8 bases, with 12 bases spanning the gap. This CDR3 has 11 amino acids.